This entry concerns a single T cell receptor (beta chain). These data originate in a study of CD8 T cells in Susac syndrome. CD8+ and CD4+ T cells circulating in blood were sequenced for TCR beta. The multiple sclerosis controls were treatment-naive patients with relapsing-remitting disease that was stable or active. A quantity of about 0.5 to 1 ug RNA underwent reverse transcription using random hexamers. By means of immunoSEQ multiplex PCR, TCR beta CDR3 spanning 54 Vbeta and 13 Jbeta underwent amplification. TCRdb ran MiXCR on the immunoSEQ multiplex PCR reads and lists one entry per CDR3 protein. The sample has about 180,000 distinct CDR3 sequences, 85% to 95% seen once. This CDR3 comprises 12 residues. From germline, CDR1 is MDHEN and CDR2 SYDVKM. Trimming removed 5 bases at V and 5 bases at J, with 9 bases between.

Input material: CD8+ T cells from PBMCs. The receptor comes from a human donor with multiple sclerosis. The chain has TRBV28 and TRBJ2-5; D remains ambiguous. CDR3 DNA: TGTGCCAGCAGTCAGATTAGGGAGACCCAGTACTTC. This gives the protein CASSQIRETQYF.